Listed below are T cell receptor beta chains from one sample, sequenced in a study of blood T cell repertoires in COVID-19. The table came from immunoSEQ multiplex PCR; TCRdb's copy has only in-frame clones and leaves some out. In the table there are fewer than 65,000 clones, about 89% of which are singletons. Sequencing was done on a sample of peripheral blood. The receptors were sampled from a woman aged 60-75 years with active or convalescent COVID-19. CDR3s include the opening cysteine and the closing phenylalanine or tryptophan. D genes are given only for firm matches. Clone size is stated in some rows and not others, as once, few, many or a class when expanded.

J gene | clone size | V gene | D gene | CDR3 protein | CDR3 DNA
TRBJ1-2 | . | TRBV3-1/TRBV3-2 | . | CASSQREGNYGYTF | TGTGCCAGCAGCCAAAGGGAGGGAAACTATGGCTACACCTTC
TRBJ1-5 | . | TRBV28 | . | CASIAPLAGQPQHF | TGTGCCAGCATTGCACCCTTAGCGGGTCAGCCCCAGCATTTT
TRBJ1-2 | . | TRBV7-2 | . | CASSLDRAHGYTF | TGTGCCAGCAGCTTAGACAGGGCGCATGGCTACACCTTC
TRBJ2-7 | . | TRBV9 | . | CASSLAPSGSYEQYF | TGTGCCAGCAGCCTCGCCCCCAGCGGTAGTTACGAGCAGTACTTC
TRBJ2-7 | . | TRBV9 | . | CASSVGGQASYEQYF | TGTGCCAGCAGCGTAGGGGGCCAGGCCTCCTACGAGCAGTACTTC
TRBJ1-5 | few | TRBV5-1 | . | CASSPYLGNQPQHF | TGCGCCAGCAGCCCATACTTAGGCAATCAGCCCCAGCATTTT
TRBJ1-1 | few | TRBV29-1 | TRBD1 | CSAPGGAGGNTEAFF | TGCAGCGCCCCGGGCGGGGCAGGGGGAAACACTGAAGCTTTCTTT
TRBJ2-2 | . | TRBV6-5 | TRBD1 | CASSRGQANGELFF | TGTGCCAGCAGCCGCGGACAGGCGAACGGGGAGCTGTTTTTT
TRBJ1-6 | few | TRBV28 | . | CASSKSTFEGSPLHF | TGTGCCAGCAGTAAGTCGACCTTTGAGGGTTCACCCCTCCACTTT
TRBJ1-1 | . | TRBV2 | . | CASTQGEGVMNTEAFF | TGTGCCAGCACCCAAGGGGAGGGGGTCATGAACACTGAAGCTTTCTTT
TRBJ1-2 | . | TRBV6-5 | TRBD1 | CASSFTGGQGYYGYTF | TGTGCCAGCAGTTTTACAGGGGGACAGGGGTACTATGGCTACACCTTC
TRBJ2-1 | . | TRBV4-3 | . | CASSQNSGIVYNEQFF | TGCGCCAGCAGCCAAAATAGCGGAATCGTATACAATGAGCAGTTCTTC
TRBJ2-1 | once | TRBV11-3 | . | CASSPTRSDFDEQFF | TGTGCCAGCAGCCCTACTAGATCTGATTTCGATGAGCAGTTCTTC
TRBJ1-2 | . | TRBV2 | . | CASTEKRDYGYTF | TGTGCCAGCACTGAAAAACGGGACTATGGCTACACCTTC
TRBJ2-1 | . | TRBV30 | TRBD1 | CAVAGTVSYNEQFF | TGTGCAGTTGCAGGGACAGTGTCCTACAATGAGCAGTTCTTC
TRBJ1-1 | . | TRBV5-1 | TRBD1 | CASSLAGTGAAEAFF | TGCGCCAGCAGCTTGGCCGGGACAGGGGCTGCTGAAGCTTTCTTT
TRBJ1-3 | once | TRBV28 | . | CASGTPGTIYF | TGTGCCAGCGGTACCCCGGGCACCATATATTTT
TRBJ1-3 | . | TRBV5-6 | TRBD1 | CASSLFPPQGGPSGNTIYF | TGTGCCAGCAGCTTGTTCCCGCCCCAGGGGGGCCCGTCTGGAAACACCATATATTTT
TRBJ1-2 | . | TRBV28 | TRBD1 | CASTQDRAYGYTF | TGTGCCAGCACCCAGGACAGGGCCTATGGCTACACCTTC
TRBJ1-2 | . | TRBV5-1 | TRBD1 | CASSLDGQGGGYTF | TGCGCCAGCAGCTTGGACGGACAGGGAGGCGGCTACACCTTC
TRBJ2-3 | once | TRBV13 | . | CASSLELASTDTQYF | TGTGCCAGCAGCTTAGAGCTAGCCAGCACAGATACGCAGTATTTT
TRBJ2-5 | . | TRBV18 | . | CASSLTRRGETQYF | TGTGCCAGCTCACTTACTAGGAGGGGAGAGACCCAGTACTTC
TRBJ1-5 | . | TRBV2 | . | CASRPETSNQPQHF | TGTGCCAGCAGGCCAGAAACTAGCAATCAGCCCCAGCATTTT
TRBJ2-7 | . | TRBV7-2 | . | CASSLVGLLSYEQYF | TGTGCCAGCAGCTTAGTCGGACTCCTGTCCTACGAGCAGTACTTC
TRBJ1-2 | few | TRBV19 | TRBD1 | CASSTGGTALWYYGYTF | TGTGCCAGTAGTACAGGGGGGACAGCCCTATGGTACTATGGCTACACCTTC
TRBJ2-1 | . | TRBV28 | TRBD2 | CATRTSGRGEQFF | TGTGCCACCAGGACTAGCGGGAGAGGAGAGCAGTTCTTC